These T cell receptor beta chains were read from a single sample in a study of control samples from healthy donors and cancer patients. TCRdb's table, derived via immunoSEQ multiplex PCR, lists solely in-frame clones and lacks some. Of 80,000 or so clones in the sample, 94% were seen once. Sequencing input: blood. These receptors were collected from a woman between 35 and 50 years old in good health. The CDR3 runs from the conserved cysteine through the conserved F or W. The order of the fields is clone size, V gene, J gene, D gene, CDR3 protein, CDR3 DNA. D genes are given only for firm matches. Clone size is shown for a subset of rows, as once, few, many or a class of expanded clone.

>few|TRBV9|TRBJ1-4|-
CASSVLQGPNEKLFF
TGTGCCAGCAGCGTCTTACAGGGCCCTAATGAAAAACTGTTTTTT
>-|TRBV29-1|TRBJ1-1|-
CSVRQSMNTEAFF
TGCAGCGTCCGACAGTCCATGAACACTGAAGCTTTCTTT
>few|TRBV9|TRBJ2-1|-
CASSVGQNNEQFF
TGTGCCAGCAGCGTAGGACAGAACAATGAGCAGTTCTTC
>-|TRBV5-5|TRBJ1-1|-
CASSLVWSDTEAFF
TGTGCCAGCAGCTTGGTGTGGTCGGACACTGAAGCTTTCTTT
>-|TRBV10-3|TRBJ2-5|TRBD2
CAISDASGKEETQYF
TGTGCCATCAGTGACGCTAGCGGGAAAGAGGAGACCCAGTACTTC
>-|TRBV12-5|TRBJ1-6|-
CASGLEGVGNSPLHF
TGTGCTAGTGGTTTGGAGGGGGTCGGGAATTCACCCCTCCACTTT
>-|TRBV9|TRBJ2-7|TRBD1
CASSVAGQDYEQYF
TGTGCCAGCAGCGTAGCGGGACAGGACTACGAGCAGTACTTC
>-|TRBV7-9|TRBJ2-1|-
CASSSPVAGEQFF
TGTGCCAGCAGCTCCCCGGTGGCGGGTGAGCAGTTCTTC
>-|TRBV9|TRBJ1-1|-
CASSPHYTEAFF
TGTGCCAGCAGCCCTCATTACACTGAAGCTTTCTTT
>-|TRBV5-8|TRBJ1-1|-
CASGGGGNTEAFF
TGTGCCAGCGGAGGGGGGGGGAACACTGAAGCTTTCTTT
>once|TRBV6-5|TRBJ1-5|-
CASNGLNSNQPQHF
TGTGCCAGCAACGGGCTAAATAGCAATCAGCCCCAGCATTTT
>-|TRBV19|TRBJ1-1|-
CASSVGTTNTEAFF
TGTGCCAGTAGTGTTGGGACAACGAACACTGAAGCTTTCTTT
>once|TRBV14|TRBJ2-1|-
CASSQDSTGHEQFF
TGTGCCAGCAGCCAAGATTCAACGGGGCATGAGCAGTTCTTC
>-|TRBV7-8|TRBJ1-2|-
CASSLAGMGNYGYTF
TGTGCCAGCAGCTTAGCGGGGATGGGAAACTATGGCTACACCTTC
>-|TRBV6-2/TRBV6-3|TRBJ2-7|-
CASSYVQGTYEQYF
TGTGCCAGCAGTTACGTGCAGGGCACCTACGAGCAGTACTTC
>once|TRBV6-2/TRBV6-3|TRBJ1-5|-
CASSYSSFFRRYSNQPQHF
TGTGCCAGCAGTTACTCTTCATTTTTCAGGAGATATAGCAATCAGCCCCAGCATTTT
>-|TRBV6-5|TRBJ1-2|-
CASSYSGTGGYTF
TGTGCCAGCAGTTACTCGGGGACCGGCGGCTACACCTTC
>-|TRBV5-4|TRBJ1-2|-
CASSPAGTIYGYTF
TGTGCCAGCAGCCCCGCGGGGACAATCTATGGCTACACCTTC
>-|TRBV19|TRBJ2-7|-
CASSSLPYEQYF
TGTGCCAGTAGTAGTCTCCCCTACGAGCAGTACTTC
>-|TRBV6-5|TRBJ2-1|-
CASSYAGRGEQFF
TGTGCCAGCAGTTACGCAGGGCGTGGTGAGCAGTTCTTC
>-|TRBV2|TRBJ1-5|TRBD1
CASNYDRVAAQHF
TGTGCCAGCAACTACGACAGGGTGGCGGCCCAGCATTTT
>-|TRBV27|TRBJ1-1|TRBD1
CASSRDSHTRRGAFF
TGTGCCAGCAGCAGGGACAGCCATACCAGGCGGGGAGCTTTCTTT
>once|TRBV7-9|TRBJ2-1|-
CASSLGTAKLNEQFF
TGTGCCAGCAGCTTAGGGACAGCGAAACTCAATGAGCAGTTCTTC
>-|TRBV11-3|TRBJ1-3|-
CASSLDSSGNTIYF
TGTGCCAGCAGCTTAGACAGCTCTGGAAACACCATATATTTT
>-|TRBV13|TRBJ2-5|TRBD2
CASSLASGRQETQYF
TGTGCCAGCAGCTTGGCTAGCGGGAGGCAAGAGACCCAGTACTTC
>-|TRBV9|TRBJ2-4|-
CASSVGVRGSENIQYF
TGTGCCAGCAGCGTAGGGGTGAGAGGAAGCGAAAACATTCAGTACTTC
>-|TRBV7-8|TRBJ1-6|-
CASSSGRSSYNSPLHF
TGTGCCAGCAGCTCAGGGCGGAGCTCCTATAATTCACCCCTCCACTTT
>-|TRBV5-1|TRBJ2-1|-
CASSWDLYNEQFF
TGCGCCAGCAGCTGGGACTTATACAATGAGCAGTTCTTC
>-|TRBV9|TRBJ1-3|-
CASSVDTGLSGNTIYF
TGTGCCAGCAGCGTAGATACAGGACTCTCTGGAAACACCATATATTTT
>-|TRBV2|TRBJ1-4|TRBD1
CASIWGSGGTNEKLFF
TGTGCCAGCATCTGGGGGTCAGGGGGGACTAATGAAAAACTGTTTTTT
>-|TRBV12-5|TRBJ1-1|TRBD1
CASGLGDRGYTEAFF
TGTGCTAGTGGTTTGGGGGACAGGGGCTACACTGAAGCTTTCTTT
>-|TRBV6-6|TRBJ2-2|-
CASRETGELFF
TGTGCCAGCAGAGAGACCGGGGAGCTGTTTTTT
>once|TRBV9|TRBJ2-7|TRBD2
CASSGWRGGYEQYF
TGTGCCAGCAGCGGATGGCGGGGGGGCTACGAGCAGTACTTC
>-|TRBV19|TRBJ1-2|TRBD1
CASSTPGQMNGYTF
TGTGCCAGTAGTACTCCGGGACAGATGAATGGCTACACCTTC
>-|TRBV3-1/TRBV3-2|TRBJ2-1|TRBD2
CASSQDERGLTYNEQFF
TGTGCCAGCAGCCAAGATGAGCGGGGCCTCACCTACAATGAGCAGTTCTTC
>-|TRBV19|TRBJ2-1|-
CASSIEGLGSPYNEQFF
TGTGCCAGTAGTATAGAAGGTTTGGGTTCCCCCTACAATGAGCAGTTCTTC
>-|TRBV12-3/TRBV12-4|TRBJ2-5|-
CASSLGKETQYF
TGTGCCAGCAGTTTGGGGAAAGAGACCCAGTACTTC